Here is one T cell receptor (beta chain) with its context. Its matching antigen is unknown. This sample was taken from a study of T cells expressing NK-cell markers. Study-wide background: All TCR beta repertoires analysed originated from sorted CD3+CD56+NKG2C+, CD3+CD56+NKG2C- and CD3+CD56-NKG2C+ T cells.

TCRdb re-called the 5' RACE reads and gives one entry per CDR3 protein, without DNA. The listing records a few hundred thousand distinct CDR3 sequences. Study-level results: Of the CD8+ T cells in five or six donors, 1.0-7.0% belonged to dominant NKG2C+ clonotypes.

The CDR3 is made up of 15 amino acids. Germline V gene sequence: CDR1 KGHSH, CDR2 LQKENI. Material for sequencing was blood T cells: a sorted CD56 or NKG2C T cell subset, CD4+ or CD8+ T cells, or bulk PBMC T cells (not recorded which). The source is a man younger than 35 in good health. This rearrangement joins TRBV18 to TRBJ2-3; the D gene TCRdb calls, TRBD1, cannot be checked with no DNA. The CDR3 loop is CASSPGTGLSDTQYF.